The 13 T cell receptor beta chains reported below all come from one sample, sequenced in a study of shared clonotypes between healthy human individuals. The method was immunoSEQ multiplex PCR; TCRdb's version includes in-frame clones alone and lacks a portion of them. The sample includes 2 million to 2.5 million clones, over 90% of them seen just once. Specimen: naive CD4+ T cells from PBMCs. Subset given: CD45RA+ positively selected. The receptors come from a man aged 18 to 29 in good health. Some clones in this sample may be carry-over from other donors' samples.

This chain links TRBV6-5 with TRBJ2-7, with TRBD2 identical over 12 bases. Trimming removed 4 bases from V and 9 bases from J; junction bases left unmatched: 10. Germline CDR1 reads MNHEY; CDR2 reads SVGAGI. The CDR3 contains 15 residues. The CDR3 DNA sequence: TGTGCCAGCAGTTCAAGACTAGCGGGAGCTCAGCGGCAGTACTTC. Encoded protein: CASSSRLAGAQRQYF.

The rearrangement links TRBV27 to TRBJ1-5; TRBD1 matches at 7 bases. The CDR3 runs to 15 residues. V lost 3 bases and J lost 6; bases outside the gene matches: 8. Germline CDR1 is MNHEY and CDR2 is SMNVEV (reference sequence). CDR3: CASSFRQGIGQPQHF. The CDR3 DNA reads TGTGCCAGCAGTTTTCGACAGGGAATAGGTCAGCCCCAGCATTTT.

Concerning this clone: The sample holds other DNA sequences that translate to the same CDR3. This chain uses TRBV5-1 with TRBJ2-5; D is undetermined. Germline V gives CDR1 SGHRS, CDR2 YFSETQ. CDR3 length: 12 residues. The V gene lost 1 base and the J gene lost 5 bases, with 6 bases spanning the gap. The CDR3: CASSLTEETQYF. The CDR3 DNA reads TGCGCCAGCAGCTTGACAGAGGAGACCCAGTACTTC.

The chain couples TRBV6-5 to TRBJ1-2; 9 positions agree with TRBD1. This CDR3 region has 12 residues. From germline, CDR1 is MNHEY and CDR2 SVGAGI. V was clipped by 6 bases and J by 6 bases; unmatched bases: 2. The CDR3 coding sequence is TGTGCCAGCAGGGACAGGGGCCATGGCTACACCTTC. Translating gives CASRDRGHGYTF.

The chain combines TRBV30 with TRBJ2-5; D call uncertain. Germline V gives CDR1 GTSNPN, CDR2 SVGIG (reference sequence). Trimming cost V 2 bases and J 5 bases, with 15 bases left between them. This CDR3 is 14 amino acids long. The chain's CDR3 is CAWSPGRWWETQYF. DNA for the CDR3: TGTGCCTGGAGTCCCGGGCGGTGGTGGGAGACCCAGTACTTC.

This rearrangement joins TRBV28 to TRBJ1-1; D possibly corresponds to TRBD1 (5 bases). Per germline, CDR1 MDHEN and CDR2 SYDVKM. Trimming took off 4 bases at V and 4 bases at J, with 13 bases between the two ends. CDR3 length equals 14 residues. The CDR3 DNA reads TGTGCCAGCAGTTCCCAGGGAAGGGTCACTGAAGCTTTCTTT. This gives the protein CASSSQGRVTEAFF.

With regard to this clone: Other DNA sequences in this sample translate to the same CDR3. The chain is built from TRBV11-3 and TRBJ1-1; 7 bases match TRBD1. Looked up from germline, CDR1 is SGHNT and CDR2 is YENEEA. V lost 5 bases and J lost 3; bases outside the gene matches: 3. This CDR3 has 13 amino acids. CDR3 in DNA: TGTGCCAGCAGCCTTGACAGGGACACTGAAGCTTTCTTT. Translated, it gives CASSLDRDTEAFF.

The chain combines TRBV7-6 with TRBJ1-4; D remains unclear. Germline V gene sequence: CDR1 SGHVS, CDR2 FNYEAQ. This CDR3 has 16 residues. Trimming left V 2 bases short and J 5 bases short, with 15 bases between. CDR3 residues: CASSLSLPGRNEKLFF. CDR3 nucleotides: TGTGCCAGCAGCTTATCGCTGCCCGGGAGAAATGAAAAACTGTTTTTT. Supplemented by reference TRBV7-6 and TRBJ1-4, the full variable domain reads GAGVSQSPRYKVTKRGQDVALRCDPISGHVSLYWYRQALGQGPEFLTYFNYEAQQDKSGLPNDRFSAERPEGSISTLTIQRTEQRDSAMYRCASSLSLPGRNEKLFFGSGTQLSVL.

This chain links TRBV19 with TRBJ2-5; D could derive from TRBD1 or TRBD2 (6 bases each). The germline V gene has CDR1 LNHDA and CDR2 SQIVND (reference sequence). CDR3 length: 14 residues. V lost 4 bases, J lost 2 bases, and 11 bases lay in between. For the CDR3, the DNA is TGTGCCAGTAGTAGGGGGGCCCCTCAAGAGACCCAGTACTTC. Amino acid sequence: CASSRGAPQETQYF.

The V gene is TRBV4-1, the J gene TRBJ2-1, with TRBD2 identical over 15 bases. V lost 2 bases, J lost 1 base, and 12 bases stayed unmatched. Germline CDR1 and CDR2: MGHRA and YSYEKL. CDR3 length: 21 amino acids. The CDR3 sequence: CASSQIPGTSGRPVSYNEQFF. CDR3 coding DNA: TGCGCCAGCAGCCAAATTCCGGGGACTAGCGGGAGGCCGGTATCCTACAATGAGCAGTTCTTC.

The rearrangement joins TRBV4-2 to TRBJ1-1; 9 nucleotides line up with TRBD1. The CDR3 is 18 amino acids. Germline V CDR1 and CDR2: LGHNA, YNFKEQ. The V segment lost 2 bases and the J segment 4 bases; nucleotides outside the gene matches: 14. CDR3 protein: CASSQRYGQGLLGTEAFF. The CDR3 region has the DNA TGTGCCAGCAGCCAACGTTACGGACAGGGGCTTTTAGGCACTGAAGCTTTCTTT.

The genes are TRBV7-8 and TRBJ2-7; the D gene is possibly TRBD2 (5 bases). Germline CDR1 SGHVS, CDR2 FQNEAQ. The CDR3 extends over 15 amino acids. Trimming left V 1 base short and J 5 bases short, with 15 bases between. CDR3 in amino acids: CASSLERRDGNEQYF. Written as DNA, the CDR3 is TGTGCCAGCAGCTTAGAGAGGAGAGACGGGAACGAGCAGTACTTC.

The V gene is TRBV10-3, the J gene TRBJ2-3; D unclear. Germline V CDR1 and CDR2: ENHRY, SYGVKD. Trimming shortened V by 6 bases and J by 3 bases, and 10 bases separated the two germline ends. This CDR3 comprises 13 residues. The CDR3 nucleotides read TGTGCCATCAGAGGACGAACGACAGATACGCAGTATTTT. Translation: CAIRGRTTDTQYF.